The 28 T cell receptor beta chains given below trace back to one sample, sequenced in a study of T cells after yellow fever vaccination. TCRdb passed the 5' RACE reads through MiXCR, listing each CDR3 protein once. The sample has some 97,000 distinct CDR3 sequences, approximately 6.3% seen once. This sample comprised CD8+ T cells sorted from PBMCs, obtained 10 days after the yellow fever booster vaccination. Receptor source: a man aged 18 to 30 who received the YFV17D yellow fever vaccine.

This clonotype was seen many times. V usage is TRBV4-3 and J usage is TRBJ2-6; D ambiguous. Looked up from germline, CDR1 is LGHNA and CDR2 is YSLEER. The CDR3 runs 14 residues. Trimming cost V 4 bases and J 2 bases, with 6 bases left between them. This CDR3 is CASSLNTGANVLTF. The DNA of the CDR3 is TGCGCCAGCAGCCTCAATACTGGGGCCAACGTCCTGACTTTC.

The sample holds a few counts of this clonotype. The chain uses TRBV5-1 and TRBJ2-1; perhaps TRBD1 as D (5 bases). Germline assignment: CDR1 SGHRS and CDR2 YFSETQ. The V end was cut by 5 bases, the J end by 4 bases, with 10 bases between. This CDR3 is 13 amino acids long. In nucleotides, the CDR3 is TGCGCCAGCAGGGGAACAGGTTACAATGAGCAGTTCTTC. Translation gives CASRGTGYNEQFF.

In its sample, this clonotype was seen many times. The chain carries TRBV20-1 and TRBJ2-1; 12 nucleotides align to TRBD2. Germline V CDR1 and CDR2: DFQATT, SNEGSKA (reference sequence). The CDR3 contains 16 residues. The V segment lost 5 bases and the J segment 3 bases; nucleotides outside the gene matches: 8. CDR3 DNA sequence: TGCAGTGCTCCTCCAAGGACTAGCGGGGACTACAATGAGCAGTTCTTC. It codes for CSAPPRTSGDYNEQFF.

The chain employs TRBV9 and TRBJ2-3; possibly TRBD2 for D (7 bases). Trimming stripped 0 bases from V and 2 bases from J, with 19 bases between. Germline assignment: CDR1 SGDLS and CDR2 YYNGEE. The CDR3 spans 18 residues. In nucleotides, the CDR3 is TGTGCCAGCAGCGTAGAGGGCCTTGGGGGGGGCCTCACAGATACGCAGTATTTT. Translating gives CASSVEGLGGGLTDTQYF.

This clonotype was observed many times. V usage is TRBV6-6 and J usage is TRBJ2-5, with 11 bases identical to TRBD2. The trim removed 5 bases at V and 2 bases at J, leaving 4 bases unmatched. The CDR3 is made up of 15 amino acids. Germline V CDR1 and CDR2: MNHNY, SVGAGI (reference sequence). The CDR3 protein is CASSATSGGQETQYF. The CDR3 DNA follows: TGTGCCAGCAGTGCCACTAGCGGGGGACAAGAGACCCAGTACTTC.

A few counts support this clonotype. The chain employs TRBV25-1 and TRBJ2-7; D might be TRBD2 (5 bases). V lost 2 bases and J lost 4, with 9 bases in between. The CDR3 runs to 13 residues. Germline V CDR1 and CDR2: MGHDK, SYGVNS. The CDR3 loop reads CASSEIGSYEQYF. CDR3 in DNA: TGTGCCAGCAGTGAAATAGGGAGTTACGAGCAGTACTTC.

This clonotype turned up a few times. This chain connects TRBV11-1 to TRBJ2-1; D is perhaps TRBD2 (5 bases). The CDR3 extends over 14 amino acids. The germline V and J ends were trimmed by 5 bases and 0 bases, with 8 bases remaining between them. Germline CDR1 is SGHAT and CDR2 is FQDESV (reference sequence). The CDR3 here is CASSQRNSYNEQFF. In DNA form, the CDR3 reads TGTGCCAGCAGCCAGCGGAACTCCTACAATGAGCAGTTCTTC.

The V gene is TRBV9, the J gene TRBJ2-1; TRBD2 is a possible D gene (6 bases). Germline V CDR1 and CDR2: SGDLS, YYNGEE. The CDR3 runs to 14 residues. Trimming took 0 bases from V and 4 from J, leaving 8 bases between them. The CDR3 DNA reads TGTGCCAGCAGCGTAGAAGGACTATACAATGAGCAGTTCTTC. Encoded protein: CASSVEGLYNEQFF.

J is TRBJ2-1 and V is TRBV7-6; maybe TRBD1 (5 bases). This CDR3 contains 15 residues. Germline CDR1 and CDR2: SGHVS and FNYEAQ. V shed 3 bases and J shed 5 bases, with 14 bases lying between them. CDR3: CASSLAEDSNNEQFF. The CDR3 DNA reads as TGTGCCAGCAGCTTGGCGGAAGACAGTAACAATGAGCAGTTCTTC.

This clonotype was seen only a few times. The genes are TRBV25-1 and TRBJ1-2, with 11 bases matching TRBD1. CDR3 size: 12 residues. Per germline, CDR1 MGHDK and CDR2 SYGVNS. V was clipped by 9 bases and J by 8 bases; unmatched bases: 5. The DNA for the CDR3 is TGTGCCAGTTCGGGACAGGGGGAGGGCTACACCTTC. Encoded protein: CASSGQGEGYTF.

This clonotype appeared a few times. This chain connects TRBV19 to TRBJ1-5; 7 nucleotides match TRBD1. The CDR3 extends over 13 amino acids. Germline CDR1 reads LNHDA; CDR2 reads SQIVND (reference sequence). The trim removed 4 bases at V and 7 bases at J, leaving 4 bases unmatched. CDR3 in DNA: TGTGCCAGTAGTACGACAGGGTGGCAGCCCCAGCATTTT. Protein: CASSTTGWQPQHF.

V gene TRBV7-2 combines with J gene TRBJ1-2, with D possibly matching TRBD1 (5 bases). This CDR3 contains 17 residues. Germline CDR1 is SGHTA and CDR2 is FQGNSA. V was shortened by 3 bases and J by 5 bases, with 22 bases between the two germline ends. CDR3 sequence reads: CASSFEYPGPSLYGYTF. The CDR3 coding sequence is TGTGCCAGCAGCTTTGAGTACCCGGGGCCAAGTTTGTATGGCTACACCTTC.

J is TRBJ2-3 and V is TRBV20-1; TRBD2 is a possible D gene (5 bases). Germline V gene sequence: CDR1 DFQATT, CDR2 SNEGSKA (reference sequence). The ends were cut back, 4 bases at V and 3 bases at J, with 17 bases in the middle. The CDR3 covers 15 residues. The CDR3, as DNA: TGCAGTGCTACCAACCGGGAAGGTGGAACAGATACGCAGTATTTT. As protein: CSATNREGGTDTQYF.

CDR3 region: CASSLKQGTYNEQFF. DNA for the CDR3: TGCGCCAGCAGCTTAAAGCAGGGGACCTACAATGAGCAGTTCTTC. This chain uses TRBV5-1 with TRBJ2-1; tentative D call: TRBD1 (6 bases). Germline V gives CDR1 SGHRS, CDR2 YFSETQ. V lost 2 bases and J 2 bases, leaving 11 bases between the germline ends. The CDR3 loop spans 15 amino acids.

The rearrangement uses TRBV5-4 and TRBJ2-3, with D maybe TRBD2 (5 bases). The germline CDR1 and CDR2 sequences are SGHNT and YYREEE (reference sequence). Trimming cost V 5 bases and J 0 bases, with 16 bases left between them. There are 16 residues in the CDR3. The CDR3 loop is CASSRREKPSTDTQYF. CDR3 DNA: TGTGCCAGCAGTCGACGGGAAAAGCCAAGCACAGATACGCAGTATTTT.

V is TRBV5-1 and J is TRBJ2-1; TRBD2 is a possible D gene (5 bases). Germline V gives CDR1 SGHRS, CDR2 YFSETQ. This CDR3 has 17 residues. Trimming took 4 bases from V and 1 from J, leaving 18 bases between them. The CDR3 DNA is TGCGCCAGCAGCCCCCCCCCTTCAGCGGCATCCTACAATGAGCAGTTCTTC. This codes for CASSPPPSAASYNEQFF.

V is TRBV7-9 and J is TRBJ2-3; 7 nucleotides match TRBD1. Germline V lookup: CDR1 SEHNR, CDR2 FQNEAQ (reference sequence). The CDR3 length is 15 residues. Trimming removed 5 bases from V and 3 bases from J; junction bases left unmatched: 8. As DNA, the CDR3 is TGTGCCAGCAGCCACCGGACAGGACCGACAGATACGCAGTATTTT. Amino acids: CASSHRTGPTDTQYF.

This clonotype was seen at least ten times. The J gene is TRBJ2-2, the V gene TRBV27, with TRBD1 matching over 12 bases. With V trimmed by 6 bases and J by 6 bases, 11 bases remained unmatched. Per germline, CDR1 MNHEY and CDR2 SMNVEV (reference sequence). The CDR3 runs to 17 residues. CDR3 bases: TGTGCCAGCAGCTCCGGGACAGGGGGCGCGTTCTCCGGGGAGCTGTTTTTT. Protein product: CASSSGTGGAFSGELFF.

This clonotype occurred a few times. The J gene is TRBJ2-1, the V gene TRBV6-2 or TRBV6-3, with D hard to call. The CDR3 is 11 residues long. V lost 6 bases and J 10 bases, leaving 10 bases between the germline ends. The germline gives CDR1 MNHEY, CDR2 SVGEGT. The CDR3 coding sequence is TGTGCCAGCAGAGCCCCGGCCGAGCAGTTCTTC. Residues: CASRAPAEQFF.

This clonotype came up a few times. The genes are TRBV12-3 or TRBV12-4 and TRBJ1-2, with 7 nucleotides matching TRBD1. The CDR3 totals 17 residues. J gave up 2 bases and V 3 bases, and 12 bases lay outside the gene matches. CDR3 nucleotide sequence: TGTGCCAGCAGTTTGAGCCCAGGGGGAGCCCCCAACTATGGCTACACCTTC. It codes for CASSLSPGGAPNYGYTF.

The rearrangement uses TRBV29-1 and TRBJ1-2; no reliable D call. The germline V and J ends were trimmed by 5 bases and 6 bases, with 19 bases remaining between them. This CDR3 has 14 residues. The germline V gene has CDR1 SQVTM and CDR2 ANQGSEA. The CDR3 loop is CSVRTRNPSNGYTF. In DNA, the CDR3 is TGCAGCGTTAGGACGCGAAACCCCTCGAATGGCTACACCTTC.

This clonotype has just a few counts. J is TRBJ1-1 and V is TRBV6-5; D might be TRBD1 (6 bases). The CDR3 runs to 15 residues. Trimming cost V 2 bases and J 1 base, with 11 bases left between them. CDR1 and CDR2 (germline): MNHEY, SVGAGI. The DNA for the CDR3 is TGTGCCAGCAGTTACGGGGGGCGCGGGAACACTGAAGCTTTCTTT. Translating gives CASSYGGRGNTEAFF.

The rearrangement links TRBV4-1 to TRBJ2-3; TRBD2 aligns across 12 bases. The CDR3 is 17 amino acids. Losses at the gene ends were 2 bases for V and 2 bases for J; bases not matched to a gene: 5. Germline CDR1 MGHRA, CDR2 YSYEKL. DNA of the CDR3: TGCGCCAGCAGCCAATTCGGACTAGCGGGGAACACAGATACGCAGTATTTT. Translated: CASSQFGLAGNTDTQYF.

This chain uses TRBV6-5 with TRBJ2-2; 8 bases match TRBD1. V shed 9 bases, J shed 6 bases, and the junction held 9 bases outside the gene matches. CDR1 is MNHEY, CDR2 SVGAGI, per germline. This CDR3 has 14 amino acids. The CDR3 is CASGADRDPGELFF. The DNA for the CDR3 is TGTGCCAGTGGTGCGGACAGGGACCCCGGGGAGCTGTTTTTT.

The rearrangement uses TRBV7-9 and TRBJ1-5; TRBD1 might be the D (5 bases). CDR3 length: 15 residues. V shed 1 base and J shed 0 bases, with 7 bases lying between them. Germline V gene data show CDR1 as SEHNR and CDR2 as FQNEAQ (reference sequence). CDR3 sequence reads: CASSLEGSSNQPQHF. CDR3 DNA: TGTGCCAGCAGCTTAGAGGGGAGTAGCAATCAGCCCCAGCATTTT.

The chain carries TRBV7-8 and TRBJ2-5, with a possible D match to TRBD1 (6 bases). Germline V CDR1 and CDR2: SGHVS, FQNEAQ. The CDR3 length is 16 residues. V lost 4 bases, J lost 2 bases, and 17 bases lay in between. The CDR3 here is CASSSFEWTAQETQYF. The CDR3, as DNA: TGTGCCAGCAGCTCGTTCGAGTGGACAGCTCAAGAGACCCAGTACTTC. The full variable domain, its missing parts supplied by reference TRBV7-8 and TRBJ2-5, is GAGVSQSPRYKVAKRGQDVALRCDPISGHVSLFWYQQALGQGPEFLTYFQNEAQLDKSGLPSDRFFAERPEGSVSTLKIQRTQQEDSAVYLCASSSFEWTAQETQYFGPGTRLLVL.

The rearrangement links TRBV6-5 to TRBJ1-2; possibly TRBD1 for D (5 bases). Germline-derived CDR1 and CDR2 are MNHEY and SVGAGI. This CDR3 region has 14 residues. V was pared by 0 bases and J by 5 bases, with 10 bases between. CDR3 in amino acids: CASSYSGVRYGYTF. CDR3 in DNA: TGTGCCAGCAGTTACTCGGGGGTGCGGTATGGCTACACCTTC.

The chain recombines TRBV20-1 with TRBJ2-3; 10 nucleotides line up with TRBD2. Germline V gene data show CDR1 as DFQATT and CDR2 as SNEGSKA (reference sequence). The CDR3 extends over 14 amino acids. After removal of 8 bases from V and 3 bases from J, the junction contained 8 bases not matched to a gene. The CDR3 DNA reads as TGCAGTACCCCGCCTAGCGGGGGTACAGATACGCAGTATTTT. Residues: CSTPPSGGTDTQYF.